Described below is a single T cell receptor (beta chain) sequence and its context. The antigen is undetermined. The sample comes from a study of beta chain features in type 1 diabetes. Across the study: Cell yields, gender and age were comparable in patients and healthy donors. In all, about 100,000,000 sorted cells from all samples were analyzed. Study observations and caveats: For type 1 diabetes patients, VDJ junctions showed fewer insertions and more deletions. There was no resolution here of whether HLA type influences TCRB rearrangement. Type 1 diabetes patients had TCRB CDR3s that were shorter (moderately but significantly so) in all four CD4+ subsets.

In germline, CDR1 is SGHTA, CDR2 FQGNSA. V lost 4 bases, J lost 2 bases, and 5 bases stayed unmatched. There are 14 residues in the CDR3. Expressed TCRB transcripts were sequenced because the isolated RNA had all been reverse transcribed beforehand. Libraries were prepared by immunoSEQ multiplex PCR; TCRdb keeps only in-frame clonotypes and omits some of them. Among 150,000 to 200,000 clones listed, around 63% were seen once. The sample comprised naive CD4+ T cells from blood. The receptor's source is a man aged 25 to 40 with type 1 diabetes. The genes are TRBV7-2 and TRBJ2-7; TRBD2 aligns across 7 bases. CDR3 sequence: CASSSREGAYEQYF. The DNA of the CDR3 is TGTGCCAGCAGCTCCAGGGAGGGCGCCTACGAGCAGTACTTC. Using reference TRBV7-2 and TRBJ2-7 for the parts outside the CDR3, the full variable domain is GAGVSQSPSNKVTEKGKDVELRCDPISGHTALYWYRQSLGQGLEFLIYFQGNSAPDKSGLPSDRFSAERTGGSVSTLTIQRTQQEDSAVYLCASSSREGAYEQYFGPGTRLTVT.